The entry below gives a single T cell receptor beta chain sequence along with its context. Its matching antigen is unknown. The V gene's germline CDR1 is WSHSY and CDR2 SAAADI. The CDR3 length is 17 residues. Trimming cost V 4 bases and J 2 bases; bases outside gene matches: 11. When replicate PCRs were run on sorted subsets, they used around 200 ng DNA, tens of thousands of T cell genomes. Some clones are missing from TCRdb's copy, which holds only in-frame ones; the method was immunoSEQ multiplex PCR. The sample includes under 2.5 million clones, 92% of them seen just once. This record comes from a study of shared clonotypes between healthy human individuals. In the study overall: Aged between 18 and 49, the donors were two women and a few men.

Broader study findings: All-four-donor shared clonotypes had higher generation probabilities than non-shared clonotypes did. Clonotype sharing levels among donors were expected to vary with sequencing depth.

Sequencing used naive CD4+ T cells from PBMCs. Subset denoted: CD45RA+ positively selected. The TCR was taken from a man between 18 and 29 years old in good health. Some clones in this sample may be carry-over from other donors' samples. The rearrangement uses TRBV10-2 and TRBJ2-3, with TRBD2 matching 8 bases. The CDR3: CASSAVGGGGFTDTQYF. CDR3 in DNA: TGCGCCAGCAGTGCCGTGGGAGGCGGGGGGTTCACAGATACGCAGTATTTT.